Listed here are 32 T cell receptor beta chains from one sample, sequenced in a study of shared clonotypes between healthy human individuals. Clones were sequenced by immunoSEQ multiplex PCR, and TCRdb holds only the in-frame ones, with some missing. Seen here are around 940,000 clones, more than 75% observed once, and the top ten hold approximately 1.5%. Sequences were obtained from memory CD4+ T cells sorted from blood. As for subset: CD45RA-negative fraction. Every receptor here comes from a man between 18 and 35 years old in good health.

A note on this clone: Other DNA sequences of this sample code for an identical CDR3. The genes are TRBV5-1 and TRBJ2-5, with no clear D. CDR1 and CDR2 (germline): SGHRS, YFSETQ. The CDR3 spans 14 residues. Trimming took off 0 bases at V and 5 bases at J, with 11 bases between the two ends. The CDR3 loop reads CASSLEGPGETQYF. The CDR3 coding sequence is TGCGCCAGCAGCTTGGAGGGTCCCGGGGAGACCCAGTACTTC.

This clone was picked up one time. The gene calls are TRBV11-2 and TRBJ2-2, with D perhaps matching TRBD2 (5 bases). Germline loops: CDR1 SGHAT, CDR2 FQNNGV. The V gene lost 0 bases and the J gene lost 1 base, with 6 bases spanning the gap. CDR3 length: 15 residues. CDR3 DNA sequence: TGTGCCAGCAGCTTAGATCGGGAGAACACCGGGGAGCTGTTTTTT. As protein: CASSLDRENTGELFF.

The rearrangement joins TRBV27 to TRBJ2-2; D is unresolved. The V gene lost 6 bases and the J gene lost 5 bases, with 10 bases spanning the gap. Germline lookup yields CDR1 MNHEY and CDR2 SMNVEV (reference sequence). The CDR3 loop spans 13 amino acids. Here the CDR3 reads CASSHRGTGELFF. CDR3 sequence (DNA): TGTGCCAGCAGCCATAGAGGAACCGGGGAGCTGTTTTTT.

The chain combines TRBV2 with TRBJ2-4, with 11 bases that match TRBD1. Germline CDR1 SNHLY, CDR2 FYNNEI. CDR3 size: 15 residues. V lost 7 bases, J lost 9 bases, and 11 bases stayed unmatched. CDR3 nucleotide sequence: TGTGCCAGCACCGGAGGACAGGGGGCACGGGGCATTCAGTACTTC. Translated, it gives CASTGGQGARGIQYF.

The V and J genes are TRBV6-5 and TRBJ1-1; D might be TRBD1 (6 bases). The CDR3 totals 12 residues. V was pared by 6 bases and J by 7 bases, with 12 bases between. The germline gives CDR1 MNHEY, CDR2 SVGAGI. The CDR3 DNA sequence: TGTGCCAGCAGCCGCGAGACAGGTGAAGCTTTCTTT. Its translation is CASSRETGEAFF.

This rearrangement joins TRBV19 to TRBJ1-6; no clear D gene. The CDR3 loop spans 12 amino acids. Trimming removed 9 bases at V and 6 bases at J, with 9 bases between. Per the germline V gene, CDR1 is LNHDA and CDR2 is SQIVND (reference sequence). The CDR3 DNA reads TGTGCCAGCCGAGTGGGTAATTCACCCCTCCACTTT. Residues: CASRVGNSPLHF. The full variable domain, rest sourced from reference TRBV19 and TRBJ1-6, is DGGITQSPKYLFRKEGQNVTLSCEQNLNHDAMYWYRQDPGQGLRLIYYSQIVNDFQKGDIAEGYSVSREKKESFPLTVTSAQKNPTAFYLCASRVGNSPLHFGNGTRLTVT.

This chain links TRBV7-6 with TRBJ2-7; no firm D call. The ends were cut back, 0 bases at V and 4 bases at J, with 7 bases in the middle. The length of the CDR3 is 13 residues. From germline, CDR1 is SGHVS and CDR2 FNYEAQ. This chain's CDR3 is CASSLAGDYEQYF. As DNA, the CDR3 is TGTGCCAGCAGCTTAGCGGGTGATTACGAGCAGTACTTC.

The chain carries TRBV5-1 and TRBJ2-1, with D hard to call. The CDR3 runs 13 residues. The V and J ends lost 0 bases and 5 bases respectively, with 6 bases between them. CDR1 is SGHRS, CDR2 YFSETQ, per germline. CDR3 amino acids: CASSLDSNNEQFF. DNA of the CDR3: TGCGCCAGCAGCTTGGACAGTAACAATGAGCAGTTCTTC.

The chain combines TRBV19 with TRBJ1-5; 8 nucleotides match TRBD1. This CDR3 is 17 amino acids long. Losses at the gene ends were 4 bases for V and 0 bases for J; bases not matched to a gene: 8. Germline V gives CDR1 LNHDA, CDR2 SQIVND (reference sequence). The CDR3, as DNA: TGTGCCAGTAGTACCGGACAGGGTAGGTATAGCAATCAGCCCCAGCATTTT. Amino acid sequence: CASSTGQGRYSNQPQHF.

This chain links TRBV20-1 with TRBJ1-2; D may be TRBD1 (5 bases). The CDR3 totals 11 residues. The V end lost 5 bases, the J end lost 4 bases, and 8 bases lay between the germline ends. Per germline, CDR1 DFQATT and CDR2 SNEGSKA (reference sequence). CDR3 sequence reads: CSAFGAYGYTF. CDR3 in DNA: TGCAGTGCTTTTGGGGCCTATGGCTACACCTTC.

This chain uses TRBV29-1 with TRBJ1-1; D is undetermined. Germline lookup yields CDR1 SQVTM and CDR2 ANQGSEA. V dropped 3 bases and J dropped 1 base, with 15 bases sitting between them. The CDR3 runs to 15 residues. CDR3 loop: CSVEGRFRWNTEAFF. The CDR3 DNA is TGCAGCGTTGAGGGCAGGTTTAGATGGAACACTGAAGCTTTCTTT. Looking up the rest from reference TRBV29-1 and TRBJ1-1 gives the full variable domain: SAVISQKPSRDICQRGTSLTIQCQVDSQVTMMFWYRQQPGQSLTLIATANQGSEATYESGFVIDKFPISRPNLTFSTLTVSNMSPEDSSIYLCSVEGRFRWNTEAFFGQGTRLTVV.

The chain links TRBV29-1 to TRBJ2-3; tentative D call: TRBD1 (5 bases). The CDR3 loop spans 17 amino acids. V was shortened by 6 bases and J by 2 bases, with 24 bases between the two germline ends. Per germline, CDR1 SQVTM and CDR2 ANQGSEA. CDR3 protein: CSVARQPPGNITDTQYF. Here the CDR3 DNA reads TGCAGCGTCGCCCGACAGCCTCCAGGAAATATCACAGATACGCAGTATTTT.

The chain combines TRBV7-8 with TRBJ1-6; D call uncertain. The CDR3 covers 15 residues. Trimming removed 5 bases from V and 8 bases from J, with 16 bases in between. Looked up from germline, CDR1 is SGHVS and CDR2 is FQNEAQ. The CDR3 nucleotides read TGTGCCAGCAGCCTCCCAGGAGGTCCGGATTCACCCCTCCACTTT. It is translated as CASSLPGGPDSPLHF.

The sample holds a few counts of this clone. The same CDR3 is also encoded by other DNA sequences in this sample. The chain carries TRBV6-5 and TRBJ1-1; D remains unclear. Trimming removed 7 bases at V and 0 bases at J, with 12 bases between. Looked up from germline, CDR1 is MNHEY and CDR2 is SVGAGI. The CDR3 spans 14 residues. CDR3 residues: CASKEGGMNTEAFF. The CDR3, as DNA: TGTGCCAGCAAGGAAGGAGGGATGAACACTGAAGCTTTCTTT.

To note about this clone: Other DNA sequences of this sample code for an identical CDR3. The chain links TRBV2 to TRBJ1-1; D is unclear. V was trimmed by 9 bases and J by 5 bases, leaving 10 bases between them. The germline V gene encodes CDR1 SNHLY and CDR2 FYNNEI. This CDR3 region has 11 residues. The CDR3 DNA is TGTGCCAGTGGGAGAGGGACTGAAGCTTTCTTT. It yields the protein CASGRGTEAFF.

The CDR3 spells CASSLFPGRSSFYEQYF. The CDR3 DNA reads TGTGCCAGCAGCTTATTTCCAGGGAGAAGTTCTTTCTACGAGCAGTACTTC. V is TRBV11-2 and J is TRBJ2-7, with D possibly called TRBD1 or TRBD2 (5 bases each). Between the trimmed V and J ends, which lost 2 bases and 3 bases, there was a span of 20 bases. Per the germline V gene, CDR1 is SGHAT and CDR2 is FQNNGV. The CDR3 covers 17 residues.

This clone was detected only once. The chain recombines TRBV2 with TRBJ1-2, with TRBD1 matching over 12 bases. CDR3 length: 18 residues. V lost 0 bases, J lost 2 bases, and 7 bases stayed unmatched. Per the germline V gene, CDR1 is SNHLY and CDR2 is FYNNEI. The DNA for the CDR3 is TGTGCCAGCAGTGAAGCGCTTGGGGACAGGGGGCCAAACTATGGCTACACCTTC. Its protein is CASSEALGDRGPNYGYTF. The whole variable domain, remainder taken from reference TRBV2 and TRBJ1-2, is EPEVTQTPSHQVTQMGQEVILRCVPISNHLYFYWYRQILGQKVEFLVSFYNNEISEKSEIFDDQFSVERPDGSNFTLKIRSTKLEDSAMYFCASSEALGDRGPNYGYTFGSGTRLTVV.

The table lists this clone with a few counts. The chain recombines TRBV7-8 with TRBJ2-5; TRBD1 aligns across 11 bases. This CDR3 is 15 amino acids long. Germline CDR1 is SGHVS and CDR2 is FQNEAQ. V lost 3 bases to trimming and J lost 5 bases; unmatched junction nucleotides: 5. The CDR3 sequence is CASSLAGTGGETQYF. CDR3 nucleotides: TGTGCCAGCAGCTTGGCCGGGACAGGGGGGGAGACCCAGTACTTC.

V usage is TRBV7-8 and J usage is TRBJ1-1; D is perhaps TRBD1 (5 bases). This CDR3 comprises 14 residues. V shed 0 bases and J shed 5 bases, with 10 bases lying between them. The germline gives CDR1 SGHVS, CDR2 FQNEAQ. CDR3 in amino acids: CASSLATAGTEAFF. CDR3 in DNA: TGTGCCAGCAGCTTAGCAACTGCAGGGACTGAAGCTTTCTTT.

The V and J genes are TRBV30 and TRBJ1-6, with TRBD1 matching 7 bases. Trimming removed 6 bases from V and 6 bases from J; junction bases left unmatched: 8. Germline V gene lookup returns CDR1 GTSNPN and CDR2 SVGIG (reference sequence). This CDR3 comprises 14 residues. The CDR3 region is CACRTGSLNSPLHF. The CDR3 DNA reads as TGTGCCTGTAGGACAGGTAGTCTTAATTCACCCCTCCACTTT.

Regarding this clone: A much larger clone differs from this one at a single base, so this may be a read error. Since no conserved phenylalanine or tryptophan closes the CDR3, a read error is the likely cause. The chain uses TRBV12-5 and TRBJ2-7; 7 bases are shared with TRBD2. Unmatched junction bases numbered 7, after V lost 2 bases and J lost 9 bases. Germline assignment: CDR1 LGHNT and CDR2 FRNRAP. The CDR3 consists of 13 residues. CDR3 DNA sequence: TGTGCTAGTGGTTTGCCCCCGGGACTAAGGCAGTACCTC. It specifies CASGLPPGLRQYL.

The rearrangement joins TRBV10-3 to TRBJ2-2, with TRBD2 identical over 8 bases. The V gene end was trimmed by 11 bases and the J gene end by 7 bases; junction bases not matched to a gene: 12. From germline, CDR1 is ENHRY and CDR2 SYGVKD. The CDR3 runs to 14 residues. The CDR3 sequence: CAAGLAGGSGELFF. In DNA form, the CDR3 reads TGTGCCGCCGGACTAGCCGGAGGTAGCGGGGAGCTGTTTTTT.

This chain connects TRBV14 to TRBJ1-1, with a weak D call TRBD1 (5 bases). The germline CDR1 and CDR2 sequences are SGHDN and FVKESK. V gave up 2 bases and J gave up 3 bases, with 10 bases separating them. This CDR3 contains 14 residues. This CDR3 is CASSQRQGDTEAFF. The CDR3 nucleotides read TGTGCCAGCAGCCAACGGCAGGGAGACACTGAAGCTTTCTTT.

This clone was observed a handful of times. This sequence joins TRBV2 and TRBJ1-6, with D hard to call. CDR1 and CDR2 (germline): SNHLY, FYNNEI. The V end lost 6 bases, the J end lost 6 bases, and 12 bases lay between the germline ends. The CDR3 is 14 amino acids. For the CDR3, the DNA is TGTGCCAGCAGCAGAGACACCTTTAATTCACCCCTCCACTTT. Its protein product is CASSRDTFNSPLHF.

On this clone: This CDR3 is also generated by other DNA sequences in the sample. The rearrangement uses TRBV6-1 and TRBJ1-2; D is uncertain. CDR1 and CDR2 from the germline V gene are MNHNS and SASEGT. V was trimmed by 1 base and J by 8 bases, leaving 8 bases between them. There are 12 residues in the CDR3. The CDR3 here is CASSEGRGGYTF. DNA of the CDR3: TGTGCCAGCAGTGAAGGTCGGGGAGGCTACACCTTC.

The rearrangement joins TRBV30 to TRBJ1-6; D is perhaps TRBD1 (6 bases). Trimming took off 4 bases at V and 8 bases at J, with 18 bases between the two ends. The CDR3 is 15 residues long. Germline V gives CDR1 GTSNPN, CDR2 SVGIG (reference sequence). This chain's CDR3 is CAWKGTGTPYSPLHF. In DNA, the CDR3 is TGTGCCTGGAAGGGGACCGGGACACCATATTCACCCCTCCACTTT.

The chain joins TRBV7-9 to TRBJ2-7, with a tentative D call TRBD1 (5 bases). This CDR3 has 17 amino acids. Germline CDR1 and CDR2: SEHNR and FQNEAQ (reference sequence). V lost 0 bases to trimming and J lost 6 bases, with 21 bases between them. The CDR3 DNA follows: TGTGCCAGCAGCTTAGCGCGTCCTTTGACAGTCTCTGGCGAGCAGTACTTC. Translating gives CASSLARPLTVSGEQYF. Combining the CDR3 with reference TRBV7-9 and TRBJ2-7 gives the whole variable domain DTGVSQNPRHKITKRGQNVTFRCDPISEHNRLYWYRQTLGQGPEFLTYFQNEAQLEKSRLLSDRFSAERPKGSFSTLEIQRTEQGDSAMYLCASSLARPLTVSGEQYFGPGTRLTVT.

V is TRBV5-1 and J is TRBJ1-6, with unresolved D. This CDR3 region has 14 residues. Germline lookup yields CDR1 SGHRS and CDR2 YFSETQ. Trimming pared 4 bases from V and 7 bases from J, leaving 12 bases between. The CDR3: CASSTKSLNSPLHF. In DNA, the CDR3 is TGCGCCAGCAGCACCAAGTCCCTAAATTCACCCCTCCACTTT.

A single count supports this clone. The gene calls are TRBV7-2 and TRBJ1-6, with TRBD1 as a possible D gene (5 bases). The V end lost 4 bases, the J end lost 7 bases, and 14 bases lay between the germline ends. The CDR3 has 15 amino acids. CDR1 is SGHTA, CDR2 FQGNSA, per germline. The CDR3 nucleotides read TGTGCCAGCAGCTCGAGACAGCCAGTGAATTCACCCCTCCACTTT. The encoded protein is CASSSRQPVNSPLHF.

This clone appeared a few times. V is TRBV6-1 and J is TRBJ2-5; tentatively, D is TRBD1 (6 bases). V was shortened by 3 bases and J by 6 bases, with 11 bases between the two germline ends. Germline assignment: CDR1 MNHNS and CDR2 SASEGT. The CDR3 has 13 amino acids. The CDR3, as DNA: TGTGCCAGCAGTGATGGACAGTGGAAGACCCAGTACTTC. Translation gives CASSDGQWKTQYF.

This clone showed up just a few times. The chain employs TRBV21-1 and TRBJ1-6. TRBV21-1 is marked as a pseudogene. The CDR3 covers 16 residues. CDR3 DNA sequence: TGTGCCAGCACCTCAGGAGGGGGGTTATATCATTCACCCCTCCACTTT. Translated, it gives CASTSGGGLYHSPLHF.

This chain joins TRBV9 and TRBJ2-3; 11 bases line up with TRBD2. The V gene end was trimmed by 0 bases and the J gene end by 3 bases; junction bases not matched to a gene: 6. The CDR3 extends over 17 amino acids. CDR1 is SGDLS and CDR2 is YYNGEE in the germline V gene. The CDR3 nucleotides are TGTGCCAGCAGCGTAGCTCTAGCGGGAGGAACGACAGATACGCAGTATTTT. The encoded protein is CASSVALAGGTTDTQYF.